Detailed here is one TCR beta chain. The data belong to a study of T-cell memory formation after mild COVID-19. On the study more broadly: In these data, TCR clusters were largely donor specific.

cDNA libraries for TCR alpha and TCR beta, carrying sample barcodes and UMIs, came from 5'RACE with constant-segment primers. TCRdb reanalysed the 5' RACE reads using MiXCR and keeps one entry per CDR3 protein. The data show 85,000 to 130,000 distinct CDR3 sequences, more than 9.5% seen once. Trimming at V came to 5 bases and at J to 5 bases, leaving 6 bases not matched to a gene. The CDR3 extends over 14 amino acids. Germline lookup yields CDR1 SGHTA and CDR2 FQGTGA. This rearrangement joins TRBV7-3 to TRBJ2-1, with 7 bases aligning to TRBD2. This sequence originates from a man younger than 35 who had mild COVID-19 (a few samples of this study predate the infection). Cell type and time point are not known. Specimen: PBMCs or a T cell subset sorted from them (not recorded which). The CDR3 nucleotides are TGTGCCAGCAGCCTTGATGCGGGGGACAATGAGCAGTTCTTC. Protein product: CASSLDAGDNEQFF.